This T cell receptor beta chain was sequenced for a study of T cell responses to AZD1222 COVID-19 vaccine. Measured with immunoSEQ multiplex PCR; TCRdb has only the in-frame clones, and not every one. This repertoire shows 130,000 or so clones, 93% found once; its top ten account for over 0.9%. The length of the CDR3 is 15 residues. In germline, CDR1 is SGHDT, CDR2 YYEEEE. The V end lost 3 bases, the J end lost 3 bases, and 10 bases lay between the germline ends. The starting material was peripheral blood, obtained on day 0 of MenACWY control vaccination. The chain has TRBV5-6 and TRBJ1-6, with D possibly TRBD1 on 5 matching bases. The TCR was taken from an adult in good health. As DNA, the CDR3 is TGTGCCAGCAGCTCCGGGACGGTCTATAATTCACCCCTCCACTTT. Translating it yields CASSSGTVYNSPLHF.